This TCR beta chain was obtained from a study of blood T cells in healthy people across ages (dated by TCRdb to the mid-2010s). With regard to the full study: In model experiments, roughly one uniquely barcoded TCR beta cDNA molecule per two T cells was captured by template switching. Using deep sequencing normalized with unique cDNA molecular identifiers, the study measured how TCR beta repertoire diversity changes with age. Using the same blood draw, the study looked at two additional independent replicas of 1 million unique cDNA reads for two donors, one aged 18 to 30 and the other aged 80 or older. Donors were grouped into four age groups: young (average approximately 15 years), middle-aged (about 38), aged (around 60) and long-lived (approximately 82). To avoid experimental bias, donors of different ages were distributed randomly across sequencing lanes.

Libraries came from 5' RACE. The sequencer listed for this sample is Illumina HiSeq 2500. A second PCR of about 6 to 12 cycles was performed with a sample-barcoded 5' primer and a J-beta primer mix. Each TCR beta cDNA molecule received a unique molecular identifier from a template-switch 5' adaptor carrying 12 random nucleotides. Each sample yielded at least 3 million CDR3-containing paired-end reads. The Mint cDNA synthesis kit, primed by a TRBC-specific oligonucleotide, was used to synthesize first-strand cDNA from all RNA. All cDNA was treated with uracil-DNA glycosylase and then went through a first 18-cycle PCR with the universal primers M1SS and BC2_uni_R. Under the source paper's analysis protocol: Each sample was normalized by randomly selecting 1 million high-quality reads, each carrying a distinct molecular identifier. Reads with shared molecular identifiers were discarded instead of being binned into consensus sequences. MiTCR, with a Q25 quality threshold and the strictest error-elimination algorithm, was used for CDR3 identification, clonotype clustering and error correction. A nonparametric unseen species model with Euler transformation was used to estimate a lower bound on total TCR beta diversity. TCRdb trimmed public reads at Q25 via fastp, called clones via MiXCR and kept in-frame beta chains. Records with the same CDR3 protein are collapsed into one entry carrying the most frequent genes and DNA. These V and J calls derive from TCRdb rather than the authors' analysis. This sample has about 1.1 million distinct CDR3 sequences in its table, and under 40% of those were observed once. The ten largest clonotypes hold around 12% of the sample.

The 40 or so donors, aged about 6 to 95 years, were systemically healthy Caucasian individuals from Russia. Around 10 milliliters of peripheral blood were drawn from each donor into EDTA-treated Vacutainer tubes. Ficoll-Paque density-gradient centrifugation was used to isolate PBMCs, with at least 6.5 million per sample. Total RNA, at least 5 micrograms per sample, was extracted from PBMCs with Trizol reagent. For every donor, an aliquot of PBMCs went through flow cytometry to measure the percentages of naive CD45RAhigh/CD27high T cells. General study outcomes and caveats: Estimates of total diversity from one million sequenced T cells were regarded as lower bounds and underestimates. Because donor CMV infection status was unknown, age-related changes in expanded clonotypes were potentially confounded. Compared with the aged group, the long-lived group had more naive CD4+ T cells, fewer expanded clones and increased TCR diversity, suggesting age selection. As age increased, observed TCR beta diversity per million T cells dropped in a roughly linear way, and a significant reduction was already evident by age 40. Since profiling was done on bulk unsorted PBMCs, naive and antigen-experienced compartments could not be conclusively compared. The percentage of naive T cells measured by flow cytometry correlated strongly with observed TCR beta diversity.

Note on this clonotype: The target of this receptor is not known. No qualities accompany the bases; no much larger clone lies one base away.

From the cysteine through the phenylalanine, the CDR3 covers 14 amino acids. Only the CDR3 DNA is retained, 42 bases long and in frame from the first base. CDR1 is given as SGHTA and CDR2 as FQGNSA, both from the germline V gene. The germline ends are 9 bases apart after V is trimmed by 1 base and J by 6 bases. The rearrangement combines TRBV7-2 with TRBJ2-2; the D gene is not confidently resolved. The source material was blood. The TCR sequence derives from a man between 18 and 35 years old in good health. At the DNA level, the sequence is TGTGCCAGCAGCTTAGAGAGTTATTCCGGGGAGCTGTTTTTT. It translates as CASSLESYSGELFF.